This T cell receptor (beta chain) was profiled in a study of cytomegalovirus exposure and HLA in healthy donors (dated by TCRdb to about 2017). Study-level background: A later analysis indicated that the 130 or so validation repertoires were generated on the platform also employed for the approximately 700 repertoires of the first cohort. The study aimed to test whether cataloging public T cell receptors could reveal signatures of past pathogen exposure. Along with the approximately 650-subject first cohort, a separate validation cohort of about 110 different subjects was used. The study combined high-throughput TCR immunosequencing, statistical association of individual TCRs with disease status, and machine learning to predict cytomegalovirus infection status.

Libraries were prepared through the immunoSEQ multiplex PCR assay. As for the original processing: A statistical classification framework was developed to diagnose cytomegalovirus status using the catalog of TCR beta chain sequences. Sourced from immuneACCESS, this table was stored by TCRdb with only in-frame sequences that have V and J called. A share of the clones is absent; for the studies checked, an unresolved V gene accounts for under half, and the remainder has no known explanation. The V and J calls and clone size come from that table; D and trimming were worked out from the DNA. Counted in this sample were 70,000 to 95,000 clones; more than 85% of them appeared once. Clones ranked in the top ten supply 3.6% of the sample. Broader findings and caveats from the paper: A few of the identified cytomegalovirus-associated TCR beta chains were confirmed in vitro to be specific for cytomegalovirus antigens. All 120 or so repertoires were used to score co-occurrence in the validation cohort in a later analysis, because that analysis had no HLA typing for the cohort. The study listed 164 TCR beta chains as associated with cytomegalovirus. Cytomegalovirus status was reported to be diagnosed by the classifier with high specificity and sensitivity in both the original and validation cohorts. Most TCR sequences were observed very rarely across donors, whereas some public TCRs were present in many individuals. Of the cluster scores, about 94% were above 0 in a later analysis, which found that TCRs clustered in the first cohort also tended to co-occur in the 120 or so validation repertoires. It was suggested by the authors that the approach could potentially be generalized to other disease states and immunological phenotypes.

The germline V gene yields LGHNT for CDR1 and FRNRAP for CDR2. The V end loses 2 bases and the J end loses 4 bases, and a stretch of 6 bases separates them. The CDR3 holds 13 amino acids from the cysteine to the phenylalanine. Kept here is only the CDR3 DNA, which spans 39 bases and is read in frame from base 1. On this clone: The target of this receptor is not known. The input lacks base qualities; no much larger clone sits a single base away.

The donors were included in the validation cohort of over a hundred subjects, a group kept apart from the approximately 700-subject first cohort. The sample taken for sequencing was PBMCs. This clonotype was sampled from a woman in her twenties or thirties in good health and CMV-seronegative. Recombination joined TRBV12-5 with TRBJ1-5, with the D gene too uncertain to name. CDR3 sequence: CASGLSLNQPQHF. The DNA sequence is given as TGTGCTAGTGGTTTGAGTCTAAATCAGCCCCAGCATTTT.